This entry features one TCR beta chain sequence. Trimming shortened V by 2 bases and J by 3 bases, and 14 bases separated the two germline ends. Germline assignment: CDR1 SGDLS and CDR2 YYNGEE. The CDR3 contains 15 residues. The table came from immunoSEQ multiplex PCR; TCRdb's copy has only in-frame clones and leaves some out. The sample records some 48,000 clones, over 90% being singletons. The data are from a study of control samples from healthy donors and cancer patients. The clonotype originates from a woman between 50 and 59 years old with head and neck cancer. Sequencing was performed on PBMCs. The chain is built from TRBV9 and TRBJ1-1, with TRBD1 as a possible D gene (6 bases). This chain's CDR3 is CASSVGIGGDTEAFF. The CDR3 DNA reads TGTGCCAGCAGCGTGGGGATAGGGGGGGACACTGAAGCTTTCTTT.